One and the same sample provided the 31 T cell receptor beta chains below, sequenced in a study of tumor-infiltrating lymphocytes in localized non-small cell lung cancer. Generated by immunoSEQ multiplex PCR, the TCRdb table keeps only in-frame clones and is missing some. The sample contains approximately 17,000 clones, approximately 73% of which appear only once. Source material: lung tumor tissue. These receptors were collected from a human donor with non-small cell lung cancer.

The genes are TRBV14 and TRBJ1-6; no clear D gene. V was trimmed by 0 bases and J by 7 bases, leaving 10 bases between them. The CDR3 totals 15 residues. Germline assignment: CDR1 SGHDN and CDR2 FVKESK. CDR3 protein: CASSQDGRENSPLHF. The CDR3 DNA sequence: TGTGCCAGCAGCCAAGACGGTCGGGAAAATTCACCCCTCCACTTT.

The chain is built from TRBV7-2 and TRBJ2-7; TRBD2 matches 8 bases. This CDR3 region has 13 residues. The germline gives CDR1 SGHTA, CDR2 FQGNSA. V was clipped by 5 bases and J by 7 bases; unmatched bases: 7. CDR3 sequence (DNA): TGTGCCAGCAGCCGCAGCGGGAGTAGTGAGCAGTACTTC. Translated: CASSRSGSSEQYF.

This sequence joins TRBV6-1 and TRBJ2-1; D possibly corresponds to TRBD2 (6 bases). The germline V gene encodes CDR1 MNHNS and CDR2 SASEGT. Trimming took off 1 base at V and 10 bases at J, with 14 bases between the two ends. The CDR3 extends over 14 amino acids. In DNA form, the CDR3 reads TGTGCCAGCAGTGAAGAGGCGGGGATTGGAGAGCAGTTCTTC. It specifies CASSEEAGIGEQFF.

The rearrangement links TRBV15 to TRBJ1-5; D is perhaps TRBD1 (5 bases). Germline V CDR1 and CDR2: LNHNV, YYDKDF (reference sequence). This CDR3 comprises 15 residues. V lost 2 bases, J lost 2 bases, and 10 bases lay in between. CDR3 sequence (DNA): TGTGCCACCAGCAGAATCAGGGCCGGCAATCAGCCCCAGCATTTT. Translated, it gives CATSRIRAGNQPQHF.

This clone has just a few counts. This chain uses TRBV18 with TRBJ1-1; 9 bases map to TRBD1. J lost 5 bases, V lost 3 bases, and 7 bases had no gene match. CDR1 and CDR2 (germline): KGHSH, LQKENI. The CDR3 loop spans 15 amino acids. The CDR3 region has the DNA TGTGCCAGCTCACCTGTGACAGGGGGAGGAACTGAAGCTTTCTTT. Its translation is CASSPVTGGGTEAFF.

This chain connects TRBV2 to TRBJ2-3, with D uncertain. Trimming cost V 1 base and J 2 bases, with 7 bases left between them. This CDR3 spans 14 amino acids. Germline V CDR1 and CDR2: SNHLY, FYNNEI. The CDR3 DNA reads TGTGCCAGCAGTGAAGTCGGAATCACAGATACGCAGTATTTT. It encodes CASSEVGITDTQYF.

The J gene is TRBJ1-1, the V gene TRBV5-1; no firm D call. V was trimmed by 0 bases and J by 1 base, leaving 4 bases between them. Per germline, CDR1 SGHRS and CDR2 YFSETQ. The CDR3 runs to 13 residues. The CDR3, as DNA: TGCGCCAGCAGCTTGGGGGGGAACACTGAAGCTTTCTTT. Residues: CASSLGGNTEAFF.

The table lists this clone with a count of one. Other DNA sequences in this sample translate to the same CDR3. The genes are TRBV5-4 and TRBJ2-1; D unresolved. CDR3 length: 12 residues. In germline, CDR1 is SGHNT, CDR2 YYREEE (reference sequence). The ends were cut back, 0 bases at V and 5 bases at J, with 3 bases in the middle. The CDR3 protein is CASSLDHNEQFF. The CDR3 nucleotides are TGTGCCAGCAGCTTGGACCACAATGAGCAGTTCTTC.

CDR3 sequence reads: CASSLRPNPDTGELFF. CDR3 nucleotide sequence: TGTGCCAGTAGTCTGAGACCGAATCCGGACACCGGGGAGCTGTTTTTT. V is TRBV19 and J is TRBJ2-2; the D is unclear. The CDR3 is made up of 16 amino acids. V dropped 5 bases and J dropped 3 bases, with 16 bases sitting between them. The germline gives CDR1 LNHDA, CDR2 SQIVND (reference sequence). The variable domain in full, with the rest retrieved from reference TRBV19 and TRBJ2-2, is DGGITQSPKYLFRKEGQNVTLSCEQNLNHDAMYWYRQDPGQGLRLIYYSQIVNDFQKGDIAEGYSVSREKKESFPLTVTSAQKNPTAFYLCASSLRPNPDTGELFFGEGSRLTVL.

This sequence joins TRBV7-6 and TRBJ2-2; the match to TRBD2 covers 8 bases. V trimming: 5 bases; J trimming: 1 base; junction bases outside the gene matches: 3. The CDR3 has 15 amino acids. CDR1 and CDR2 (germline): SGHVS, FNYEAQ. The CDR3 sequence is CASSVTSGNTGELFF. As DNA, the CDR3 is TGTGCCAGCAGCGTAACTAGCGGGAACACCGGGGAGCTGTTTTTT.

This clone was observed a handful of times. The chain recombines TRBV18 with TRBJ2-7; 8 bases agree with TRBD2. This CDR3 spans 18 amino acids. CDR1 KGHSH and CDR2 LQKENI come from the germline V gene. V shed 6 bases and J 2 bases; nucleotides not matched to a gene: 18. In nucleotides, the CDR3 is TGTGCCAGCTCGGACCGGCGGGAGGCCCACCGGGAGCCCTACGAGCAGTACTTC. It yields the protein CASSDRREAHREPYEQYF.

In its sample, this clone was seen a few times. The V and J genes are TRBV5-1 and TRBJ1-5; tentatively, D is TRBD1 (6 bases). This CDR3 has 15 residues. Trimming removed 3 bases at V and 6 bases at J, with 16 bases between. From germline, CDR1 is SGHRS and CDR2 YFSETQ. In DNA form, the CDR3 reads TGCGCCAGCAGCTCAGGGGTGACAGGAAGTCAGCCCCAGCATTTT. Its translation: CASSSGVTGSQPQHF.

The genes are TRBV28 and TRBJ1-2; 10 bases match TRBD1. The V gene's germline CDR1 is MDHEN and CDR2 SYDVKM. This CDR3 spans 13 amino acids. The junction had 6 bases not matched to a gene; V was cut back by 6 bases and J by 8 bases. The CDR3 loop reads CASSRDRGVGYTF. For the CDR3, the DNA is TGTGCCAGCAGCCGGGACAGGGGAGTCGGCTACACCTTC.

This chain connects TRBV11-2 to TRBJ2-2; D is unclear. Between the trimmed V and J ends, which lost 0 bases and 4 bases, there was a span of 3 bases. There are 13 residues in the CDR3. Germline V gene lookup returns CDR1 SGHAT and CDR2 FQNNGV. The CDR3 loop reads CASSLDLTGELFF. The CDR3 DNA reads TGTGCCAGCAGCTTAGACCTCACCGGGGAGCTGTTTTTT.

The CDR3 protein is CASSLQNTEAFF. The DNA for the CDR3 is TGTGCCAGCAGCCTTCAGAACACTGAAGCTTTCTTT. This chain connects TRBV7-9 to TRBJ1-1, with D unclear. CDR1 and CDR2 (germline): SEHNR, FQNEAQ (reference sequence). This CDR3 spans 12 amino acids. Trimming stripped 5 bases from V and 1 base from J, with 5 bases between.

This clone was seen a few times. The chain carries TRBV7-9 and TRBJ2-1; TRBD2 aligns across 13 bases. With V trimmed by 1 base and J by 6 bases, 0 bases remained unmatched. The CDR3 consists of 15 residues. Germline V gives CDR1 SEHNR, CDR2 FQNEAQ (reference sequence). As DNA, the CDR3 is TGTGCCAGCAGCTTAGGACTAGCGGGAGGCAATGAGCAGTTCTTC. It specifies CASSLGLAGGNEQFF.

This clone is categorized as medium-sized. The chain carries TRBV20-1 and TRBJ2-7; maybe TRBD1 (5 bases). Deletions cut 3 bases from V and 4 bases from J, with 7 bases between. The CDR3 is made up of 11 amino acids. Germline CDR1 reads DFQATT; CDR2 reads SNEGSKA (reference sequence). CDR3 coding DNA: TGCAGTGCTAGCCAGGGATACGAGCAGTACTTC. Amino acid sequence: CSASQGYEQYF.

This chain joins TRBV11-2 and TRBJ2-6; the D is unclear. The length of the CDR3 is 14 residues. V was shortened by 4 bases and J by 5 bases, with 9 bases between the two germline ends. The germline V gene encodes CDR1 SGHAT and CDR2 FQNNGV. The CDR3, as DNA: TGTGCCAGCAGCTCGGCCCCTAGGGCCAACGTCCTGACTTTC. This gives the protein CASSSAPRANVLTF.

The CDR3 sequence: CASSSLLDRTSTDTQYF. For the CDR3, the DNA is TGTGCCAGCAGTTCCCTACTAGACCGCACTAGCACAGATACGCAGTATTTT. The chain employs TRBV28 and TRBJ2-3; D may be TRBD2 (5 bases). Trimming pared 4 bases from V and 0 bases from J, leaving 17 bases between. From germline, CDR1 is MDHEN and CDR2 SYDVKM. This CDR3 spans 17 amino acids.

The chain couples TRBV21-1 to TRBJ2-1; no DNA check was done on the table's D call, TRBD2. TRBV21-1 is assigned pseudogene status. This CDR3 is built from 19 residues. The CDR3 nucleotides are TGTGCCAGCAGCAAGTTCCCGACTAGCGGGAGGGCCACGTACAATGAGCAGTTCTTC. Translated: CASSKFPTSGRATYNEQFF.

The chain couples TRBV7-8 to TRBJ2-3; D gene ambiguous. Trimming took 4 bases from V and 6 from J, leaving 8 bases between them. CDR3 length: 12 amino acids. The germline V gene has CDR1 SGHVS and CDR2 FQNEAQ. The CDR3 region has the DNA TGTGCCAGCAGCTCCACCCTCGATACGCAGTATTTT. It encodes CASSSTLDTQYF.

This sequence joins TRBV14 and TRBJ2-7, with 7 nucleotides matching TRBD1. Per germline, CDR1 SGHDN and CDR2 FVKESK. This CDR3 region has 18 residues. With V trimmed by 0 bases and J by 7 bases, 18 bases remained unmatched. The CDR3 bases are TGTGCCAGCAGCCAAGACCGGACAGGCTCTTCCCATCGGGGTGAGCAGTACTTC. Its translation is CASSQDRTGSSHRGEQYF.

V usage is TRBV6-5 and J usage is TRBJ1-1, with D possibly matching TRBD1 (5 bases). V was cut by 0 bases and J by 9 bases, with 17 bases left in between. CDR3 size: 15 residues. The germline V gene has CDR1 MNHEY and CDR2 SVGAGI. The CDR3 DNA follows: TGTGCCAGCAGTTACTCGTCTGGCAATAACAGGCAAGCTTTCTTT. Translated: CASSYSSGNNRQAFF.

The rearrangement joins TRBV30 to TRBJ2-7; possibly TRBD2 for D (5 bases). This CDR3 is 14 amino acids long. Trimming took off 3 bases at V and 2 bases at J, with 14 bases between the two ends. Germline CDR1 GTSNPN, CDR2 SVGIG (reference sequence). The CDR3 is CAWRGSSTAYEQYF. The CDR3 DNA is TGTGCCTGGAGGGGATCTAGCACTGCCTACGAGCAGTACTTC.

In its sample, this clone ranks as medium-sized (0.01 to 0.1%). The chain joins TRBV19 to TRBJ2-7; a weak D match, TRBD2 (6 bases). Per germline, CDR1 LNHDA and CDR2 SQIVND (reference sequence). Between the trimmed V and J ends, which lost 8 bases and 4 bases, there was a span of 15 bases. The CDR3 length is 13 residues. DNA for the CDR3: TGTGCCAGTGGGGAGGCGTCAGCTTACGAGCAGTACTTC. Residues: CASGEASAYEQYF.

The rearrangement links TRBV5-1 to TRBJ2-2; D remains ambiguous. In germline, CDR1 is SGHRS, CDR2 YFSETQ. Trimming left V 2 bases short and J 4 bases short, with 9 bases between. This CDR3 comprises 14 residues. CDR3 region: CASSFDPGTGELFF. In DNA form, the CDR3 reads TGCGCCAGCAGCTTTGACCCGGGCACCGGGGAGCTGTTTTTT.

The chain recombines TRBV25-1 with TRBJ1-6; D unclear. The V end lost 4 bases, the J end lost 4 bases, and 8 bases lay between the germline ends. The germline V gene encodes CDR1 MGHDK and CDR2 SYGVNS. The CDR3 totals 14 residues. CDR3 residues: CASSGLGYNSPLHF. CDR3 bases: TGTGCCAGCAGTGGCCTTGGGTATAATTCACCCCTCCACTTT.

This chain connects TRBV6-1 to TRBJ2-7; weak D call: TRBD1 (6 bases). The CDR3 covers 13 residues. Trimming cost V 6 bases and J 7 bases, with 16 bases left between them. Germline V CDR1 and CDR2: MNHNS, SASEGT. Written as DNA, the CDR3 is TGTGCCAGCAGACTACCGACAGGTGGAGAGCAGTACTTC. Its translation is CASRLPTGGEQYF.

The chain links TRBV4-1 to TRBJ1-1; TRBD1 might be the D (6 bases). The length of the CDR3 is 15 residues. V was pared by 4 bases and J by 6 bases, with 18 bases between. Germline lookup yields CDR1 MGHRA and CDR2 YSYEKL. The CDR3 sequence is CASSPRGTGPAEAFF. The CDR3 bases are TGCGCCAGCAGCCCCCGGGGAACAGGGCCCGCTGAAGCTTTCTTT.

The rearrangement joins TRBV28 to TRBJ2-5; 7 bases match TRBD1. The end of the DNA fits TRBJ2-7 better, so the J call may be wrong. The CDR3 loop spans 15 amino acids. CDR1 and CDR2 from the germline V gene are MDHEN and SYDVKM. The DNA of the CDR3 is TGTGCCAGCAGTTCTCGGACAGGATTGCAATACGAGCAGTACTTC. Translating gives CASSSRTGLQYEQYF.

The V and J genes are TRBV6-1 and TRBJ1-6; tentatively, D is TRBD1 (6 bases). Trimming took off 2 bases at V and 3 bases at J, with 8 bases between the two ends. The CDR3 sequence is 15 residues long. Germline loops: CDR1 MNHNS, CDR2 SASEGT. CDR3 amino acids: CASSETGFYNSPLHF. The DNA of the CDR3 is TGTGCCAGCAGTGAAACAGGGTTCTATAATTCACCCCTCCACTTT.